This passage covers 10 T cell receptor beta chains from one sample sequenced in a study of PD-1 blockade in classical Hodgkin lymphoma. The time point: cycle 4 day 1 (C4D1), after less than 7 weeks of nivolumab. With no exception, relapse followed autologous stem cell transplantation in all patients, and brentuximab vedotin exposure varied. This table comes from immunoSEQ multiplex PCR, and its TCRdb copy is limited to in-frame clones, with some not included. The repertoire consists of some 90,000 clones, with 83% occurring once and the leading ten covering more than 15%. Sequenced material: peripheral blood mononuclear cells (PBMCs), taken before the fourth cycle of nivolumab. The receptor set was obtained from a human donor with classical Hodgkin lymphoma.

The CDR3 DNA reads as TGTGCCAGCAGCCAAGCGTCAGGACTTGGGTTGACTAGCGGTCGCACAGATACGCAGTATTTT. Its translation is CASSQASGLGLTSGRTDTQYF. The chain uses TRBV4-2 and TRBJ2-3; 9 bases agree with TRBD2. Germline V gives CDR1 LGHNA, CDR2 YNFKEQ. The CDR3 covers 21 residues. The V gene end was trimmed by 1 base and the J gene end by 1 base; junction bases not matched to a gene: 18.

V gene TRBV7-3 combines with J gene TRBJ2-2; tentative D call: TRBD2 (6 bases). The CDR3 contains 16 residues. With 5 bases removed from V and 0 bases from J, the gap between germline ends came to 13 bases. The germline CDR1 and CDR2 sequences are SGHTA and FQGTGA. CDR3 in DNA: TGTGCCAGCAGCCCGCCGGGACTCCCGAACACCGGGGAGCTGTTTTTT. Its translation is CASSPPGLPNTGELFF.

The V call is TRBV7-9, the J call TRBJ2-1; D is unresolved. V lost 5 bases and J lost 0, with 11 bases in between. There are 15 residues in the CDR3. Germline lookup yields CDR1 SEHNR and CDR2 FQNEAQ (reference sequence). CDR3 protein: CASSPRGSSYNEQFF. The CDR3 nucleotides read TGTGCCAGCAGCCCCCGCGGAAGCTCCTACAATGAGCAGTTCTTC. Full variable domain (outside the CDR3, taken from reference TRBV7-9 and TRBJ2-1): DTGVSQNPRHKITKRGQNVTFRCDPISEHNRLYWYRQTLGQGPEFLTYFQNEAQLEKSRLLSDRFSAERPKGSFSTLEIQRTEQGDSAMYLCASSPRGSSYNEQFFGPGTRLTVL.

CDR3 DNA sequence: TGTGCCAGCAGCCCGGGGAGGGGGGATGAGCAGTTCTTC. Its translation: CASSPGRGDEQFF. The J gene is TRBJ2-1, the V gene TRBV7-9, with D maybe TRBD2 (7 bases). Trimming shortened V by 5 bases and J by 8 bases, and 13 bases separated the two germline ends. The CDR3 loop spans 13 amino acids. Looked up from germline, CDR1 is SEHNR and CDR2 is FQNEAQ (reference sequence).

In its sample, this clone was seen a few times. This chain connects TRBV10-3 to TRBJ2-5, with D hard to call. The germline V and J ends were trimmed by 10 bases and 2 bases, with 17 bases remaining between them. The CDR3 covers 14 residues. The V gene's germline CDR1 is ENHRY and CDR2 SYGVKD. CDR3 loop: CATRIWTDQETQYF. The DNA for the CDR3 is TGTGCCACCAGAATTTGGACGGATCAAGAGACCCAGTACTTC.

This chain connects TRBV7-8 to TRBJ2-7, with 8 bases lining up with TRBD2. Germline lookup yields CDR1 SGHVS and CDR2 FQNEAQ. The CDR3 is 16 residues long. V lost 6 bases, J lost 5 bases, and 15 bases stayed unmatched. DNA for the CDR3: TGTGCCAGCAGATTAAAAAGGGCGGGAGGTTCTGACGAGCAGTACTTC. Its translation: CASRLKRAGGSDEQYF. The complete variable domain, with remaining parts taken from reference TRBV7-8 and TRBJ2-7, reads GAGVSQSPRYKVAKRGQDVALRCDPISGHVSLFWYQQALGQGPEFLTYFQNEAQLDKSGLPSDRFFAERPEGSVSTLKIQRTQQEDSAVYLCASRLKRAGGSDEQYFGPGTRLTVT.

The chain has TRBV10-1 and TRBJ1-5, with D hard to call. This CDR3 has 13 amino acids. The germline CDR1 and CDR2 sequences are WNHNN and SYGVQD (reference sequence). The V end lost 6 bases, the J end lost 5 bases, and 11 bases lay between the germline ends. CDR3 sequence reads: CASSPTADQPQHF. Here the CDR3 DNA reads TGCGCCAGCAGCCCAACGGCGGATCAGCCCCAGCATTTT.

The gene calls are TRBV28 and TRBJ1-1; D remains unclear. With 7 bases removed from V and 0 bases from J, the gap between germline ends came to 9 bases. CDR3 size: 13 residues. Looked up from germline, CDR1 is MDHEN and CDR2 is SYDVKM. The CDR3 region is CASIGSMNTEAFF. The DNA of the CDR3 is TGTGCCAGCATCGGGAGCATGAACACTGAAGCTTTCTTT. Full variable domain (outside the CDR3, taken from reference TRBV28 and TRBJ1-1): DVKVTQSSRYLVKRTGEKVFLECVQDMDHENMFWYRQDPGLGLRLIYFSYDVKMKEKGDIPEGYSVSREKKERFSLILESASTNQTSMYLCASIGSMNTEAFFGQGTRLTVV.

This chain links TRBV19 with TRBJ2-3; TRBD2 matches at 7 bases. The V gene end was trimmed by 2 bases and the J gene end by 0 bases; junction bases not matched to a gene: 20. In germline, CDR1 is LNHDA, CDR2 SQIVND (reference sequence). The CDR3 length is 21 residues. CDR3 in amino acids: CASSIRGGGLVERMSTDTQYF. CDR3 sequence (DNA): TGTGCCAGTAGTATAAGAGGAGGAGGACTAGTGGAGAGGATGAGCACAGATACGCAGTATTTT.

CDR3 bases: TGCGCCAGCAGCAAAGGGGCGGGAGGGTCCTACAATGAGCAGTTCTTC. Its protein product is CASSKGAGGSYNEQFF. This chain connects TRBV5-1 to TRBJ2-1; 9 bases match TRBD2. The CDR3 runs 16 residues. In germline, CDR1 is SGHRS, CDR2 YFSETQ. The ends lost 4 bases at V and 1 base at J; junction bases unmatched: 6.